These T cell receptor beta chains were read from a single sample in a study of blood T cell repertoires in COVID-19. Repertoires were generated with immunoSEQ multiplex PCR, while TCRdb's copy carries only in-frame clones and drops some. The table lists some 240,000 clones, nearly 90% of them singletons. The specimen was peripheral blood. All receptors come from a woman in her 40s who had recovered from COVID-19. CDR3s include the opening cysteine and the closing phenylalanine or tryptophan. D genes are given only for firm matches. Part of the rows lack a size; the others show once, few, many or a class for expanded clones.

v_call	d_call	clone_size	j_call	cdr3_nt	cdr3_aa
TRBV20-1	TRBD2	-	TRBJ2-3	TGCAGTGCTAGTGGACGGGAGGGCACAGATACGCAGTATTTT	CSASGREGTDTQYF
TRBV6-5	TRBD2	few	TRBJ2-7	TGTGCCGGGAAGGGCGGGGGGCACTACGAGCAGTACTTC	CAGKGGGHYEQYF
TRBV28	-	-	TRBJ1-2	TGTGCCAGCAGTTTCGTTCCAGGGGCAAATGGCTACACCTTC	CASSFVPGANGYTF
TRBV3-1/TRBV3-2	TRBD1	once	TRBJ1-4	TGTGCCAGCAGCCAGTCCCGGGACAGGCATGAAAAACTGTTTTTT	CASSQSRDRHEKLFF
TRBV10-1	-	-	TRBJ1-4	TGCGCCAACCAGGGGCAGGGGAATGAAAAACTGTTTTTT	CANQGQGNEKLFF
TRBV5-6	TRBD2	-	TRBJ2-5	TGTGCCACCCACAGACTAGCGCAGTACCAAGAGACCCAGTACTTC	CATHRLAQYQETQYF
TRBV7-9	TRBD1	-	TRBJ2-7	TGTGCCAGCAGCTTAGGGACAGGGGAATCCTACGAGCAGTACTTC	CASSLGTGESYEQYF
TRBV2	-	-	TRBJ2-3	TGTGCCAGCAGTGAACAGGGTCTTAGCACAGATACGCAGTATTTT	CASSEQGLSTDTQYF
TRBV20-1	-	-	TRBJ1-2	TGCAGTGCTAGCATGTCTAGCGGCTACACCTTC	CSASMSSGYTF
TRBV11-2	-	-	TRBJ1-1	TGTGCCAGTCTGACAGACACTGAAGCTTTCTTT	CASLTDTEAFF
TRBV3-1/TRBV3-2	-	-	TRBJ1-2	TGTGCCAGCAGCACCACGGCTAACTATGGCTACACCTTC	CASSTTANYGYTF
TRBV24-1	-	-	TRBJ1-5	TGTGCCACCTCCGCCGCGGGGAAGACGAGCAATCAGCCCCAGCATTTT	CATSAAGKTSNQPQHF
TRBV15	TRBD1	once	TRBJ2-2	TGTGCCACCAGCAGATGGGGACAGGGGGCTGGCACCGGGGAGCTGTTTTTT	CATSRWGQGAGTGELFF
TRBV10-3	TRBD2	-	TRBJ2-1	TGTGCCATACATAGCGGCGGGGGATCCTACAATGAGCAGTTCTTC	CAIHSGGGSYNEQFF
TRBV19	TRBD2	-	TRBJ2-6	TGTGCCAGTAGTACAAGACTAGCGGCCAACGTCCTGACTTTC	CASSTRLAANVLTF
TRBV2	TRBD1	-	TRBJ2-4	TGTGCCAGCAGTGAAGCGGCTCCGACAGGGGGCTGGAACATTCAGTACTTC	CASSEAAPTGGWNIQYF